This T cell receptor beta chain was profiled in a study of early T cells in non-severe SARS-CoV-2 infection. General study findings and limits: There was a bias toward anti-spike CD8 responses in VDJdb matching, which missed private and CD4 specificities.

Ten or more counts support this clonotype. Its matching antigen is unknown. As part of library construction, unique molecular identifiers were attached to individual cDNA molecules. MiXCR, run by TCRdb on the 5' RACE reads, gives a single entry per CDR3 protein. Seen here are tens of thousands of distinct CDR3 sequences, about 4.4% observed once, and the top ten hold just over 6.5%. Germline CDR1 LGHDT, CDR2 YNNKEL (reference sequence). V was pared by 6 bases and J by 1 base, with 8 bases of the junction left unmatched. The CDR3 runs 17 residues. The receptor was isolated from an adult who was a healthcare worker with PCR-confirmed SARS-CoV-2 infection or an uninfected control (not recorded which). The rearrangement uses TRBV3-1 and TRBJ2-1; 11 nucleotides line up with TRBD2. Sequenced: whole blood. CDR3 nucleotide sequence: TGTGCCAGCAGGTCGACTAGCGGGACTTCATCCTACAATGAGCAGTTCTTC. Its translation: CASRSTSGTSSYNEQFF.